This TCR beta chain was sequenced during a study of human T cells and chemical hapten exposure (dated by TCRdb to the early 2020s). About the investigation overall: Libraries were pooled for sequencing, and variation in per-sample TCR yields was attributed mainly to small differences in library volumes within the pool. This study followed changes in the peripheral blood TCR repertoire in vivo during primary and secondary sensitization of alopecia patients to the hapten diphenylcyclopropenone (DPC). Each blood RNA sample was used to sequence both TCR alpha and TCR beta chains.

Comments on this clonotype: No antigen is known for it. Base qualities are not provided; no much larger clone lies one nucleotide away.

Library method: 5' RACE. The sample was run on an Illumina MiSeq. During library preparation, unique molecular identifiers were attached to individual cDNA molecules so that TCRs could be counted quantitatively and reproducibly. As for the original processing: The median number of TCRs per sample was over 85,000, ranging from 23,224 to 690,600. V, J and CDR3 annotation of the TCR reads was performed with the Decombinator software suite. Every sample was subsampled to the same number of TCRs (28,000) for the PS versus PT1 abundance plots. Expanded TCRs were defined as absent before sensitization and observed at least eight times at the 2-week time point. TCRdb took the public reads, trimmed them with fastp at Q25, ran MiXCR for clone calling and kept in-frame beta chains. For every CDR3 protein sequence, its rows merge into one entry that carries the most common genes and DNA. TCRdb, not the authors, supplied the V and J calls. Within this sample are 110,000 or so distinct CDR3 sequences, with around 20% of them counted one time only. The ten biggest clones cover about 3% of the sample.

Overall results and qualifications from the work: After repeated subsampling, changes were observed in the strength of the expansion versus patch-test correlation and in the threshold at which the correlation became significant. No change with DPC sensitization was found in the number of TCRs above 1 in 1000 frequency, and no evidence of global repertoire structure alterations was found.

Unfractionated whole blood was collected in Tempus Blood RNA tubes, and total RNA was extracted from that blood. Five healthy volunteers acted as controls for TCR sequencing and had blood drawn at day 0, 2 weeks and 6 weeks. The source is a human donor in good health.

The DNA sequence reads TGTGCCAGCACCGGAGTGGGGGCCAGCTCCTACGAGCAGTACTTC. This yields the protein CASTGVGASSYEQYF. The rearrangement combines TRBV12-3 or TRBV12-4 with TRBJ2-7; a tentative D call is TRBD1 (6 bases match). The CDR3 starts with the cysteine, ends with the phenylalanine, and has 15 residues. Only CDR3 DNA is held: 45 bases, read in frame from base 1. V and J are truncated by 7 bases and 0 bases respectively, leaving an intervening sequence of 16 bases.